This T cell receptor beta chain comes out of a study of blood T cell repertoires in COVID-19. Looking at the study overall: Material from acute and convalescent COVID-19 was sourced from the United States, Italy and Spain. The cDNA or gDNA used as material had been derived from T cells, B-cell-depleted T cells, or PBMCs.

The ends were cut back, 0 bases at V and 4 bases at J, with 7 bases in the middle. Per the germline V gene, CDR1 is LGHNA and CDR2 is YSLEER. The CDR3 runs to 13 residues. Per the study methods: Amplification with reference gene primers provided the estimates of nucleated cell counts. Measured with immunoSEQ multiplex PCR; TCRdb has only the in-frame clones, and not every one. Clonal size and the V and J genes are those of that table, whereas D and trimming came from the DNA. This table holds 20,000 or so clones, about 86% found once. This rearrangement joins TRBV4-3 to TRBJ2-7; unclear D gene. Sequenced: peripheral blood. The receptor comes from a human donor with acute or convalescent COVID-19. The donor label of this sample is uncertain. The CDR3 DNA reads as TGCGCCAGCAGCCAAGAACAACAGTACGAGCAGTACTTC. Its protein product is CASSQEQQYEQYF.